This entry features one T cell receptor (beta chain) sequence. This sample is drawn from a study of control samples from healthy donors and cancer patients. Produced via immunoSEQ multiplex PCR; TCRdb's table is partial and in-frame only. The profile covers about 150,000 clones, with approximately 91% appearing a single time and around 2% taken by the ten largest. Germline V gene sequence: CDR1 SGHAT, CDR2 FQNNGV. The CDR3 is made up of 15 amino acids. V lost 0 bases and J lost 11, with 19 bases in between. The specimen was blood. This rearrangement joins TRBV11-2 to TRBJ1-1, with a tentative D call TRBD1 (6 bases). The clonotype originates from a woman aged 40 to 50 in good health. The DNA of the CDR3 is TGTGCCAGCAGCTTAGATGCACAGGGCTATCCCCAGGCTTTCTTT. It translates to CASSLDAQGYPQAFF.